This T cell receptor (beta chain) was identified in a study of identical twins. Overall study results and limits: Insertions were reduced in abundant cord blood beta clonotypes but not in memory repertoires.

MiXCR, run by TCRdb on the 5' RACE reads, gives a single entry per CDR3 protein. This table holds about 900,000 distinct CDR3 sequences, 9% to 15% found once. Trimming removed 4 bases from V and 3 bases from J; junction bases left unmatched: 8. CDR1 is MDHEN and CDR2 is SYDVKM in the germline V gene. The CDR3 consists of 15 residues. As to this clonotype: Its antigen is not identified.

The sample also formed part of further work on yellow fever vaccine responses in identical twins. This second study says: Twins reportedly had a vaccine T cell response that seemed partly convergent, partly personalized.

The V call is TRBV28, the J call TRBJ2-5; 7 nucleotides line up with TRBD2. What was sequenced was PBMCs. This clonotype was sampled from a woman aged 18-35 years in good health. CDR3 region: CASSSLGGLEETQYF. The CDR3 DNA reads as TGTGCCAGCAGTTCTTTGGGGGGGTTGGAAGAGACCCAGTACTTC.